These 31 T cell receptor beta chains came from one sample sequenced in a study of shared clonotypes between healthy human individuals. Sequencing was performed with immunoSEQ multiplex PCR; in TCRdb, only in-frame clones are kept and a portion is missing. The table has about 2 million clones, around 96% seen once; the top ten hold about 1.1%. Naivety among CD8 cells was defined by CD45RO negativity and positive CCR7 selection, thereby excluding terminally differentiated effector memory CD45RA+ cells. The specimen sequenced was naive CD8+ T cells sorted from blood. These receptors originate from a man aged 18 to 29 in good health.

As concerns this clone: The same CDR3 also results from other DNA sequences found in this sample. The genes are TRBV5-1 and TRBJ2-7; 7 bases map to TRBD1. The junction had 3 bases not matched to a gene; V was cut back by 0 bases and J by 3 bases. The CDR3 totals 14 residues. Germline V gene data show CDR1 as SGHRS and CDR2 as YFSETQ. In nucleotides, the CDR3 is TGCGCCAGCAGCTTGGAGGCAGGGGGCTACGAGCAGTACTTC. This sequence encodes CASSLEAGGYEQYF.

The chain employs TRBV30 and TRBJ2-1, with D possibly matching TRBD2 (6 bases). Trimming removed 3 bases from V and 8 bases from J, with 11 bases in between. Per germline, CDR1 GTSNPN and CDR2 SVGIG (reference sequence). The CDR3 is 12 amino acids. The CDR3 nucleotides read TGTGCCTGGAGCGGGAGCGATTATGAGCAGTTCTTC. This translates into CAWSGSDYEQFF.

V usage is TRBV2 and J usage is TRBJ2-2; no reliable D call. Trimming stripped 6 bases from V and 3 bases from J, with 2 bases between. CDR3 length: 11 residues. Per the germline V gene, CDR1 is SNHLY and CDR2 is FYNNEI. Written as DNA, the CDR3 is TGTGCCAGCAGGTACACCGGGGAGCTGTTTTTT. Its protein product is CASRYTGELFF. The variable domain in full, completed from reference TRBV2 and TRBJ2-2, reads EPEVTQTPSHQVTQMGQEVILRCVPISNHLYFYWYRQILGQKVEFLVSFYNNEISEKSEIFDDQFSVERPDGSNFTLKIRSTKLEDSAMYFCASRYTGELFFGEGSRLTVL.

This clone has just one count. Within the sample, other DNA sequences also encode this same CDR3. The CDR3 nucleotides read TGCAGCGTTGAAGCGACAGGGGGCTCCTACGAGCAGTACTTC. Amino acid sequence: CSVEATGGSYEQYF. The chain is built from TRBV29-1 and TRBJ2-7; TRBD1 aligns across 9 bases. V shed 1 base and J 0 bases; nucleotides not matched to a gene: 1. The CDR3 covers 14 residues. The V gene's germline CDR1 is SQVTM and CDR2 ANQGSEA.

V and J are TRBV5-6 and TRBJ2-1, with 7 bases fitting TRBD1. The CDR3 is 15 amino acids. Looked up from germline, CDR1 is SGHDT and CDR2 is YYEEEE. J lost 4 bases, V lost 3 bases, and 7 bases had no gene match. CDR3 sequence reads: CASSSRGTEYNEQFF. The CDR3 DNA sequence: TGTGCCAGCAGCTCGAGGGGGACAGAATACAATGAGCAGTTCTTC.

Comments on this clone: This sample also contains other DNA sequences that code for the same CDR3. The genes are TRBV9 and TRBJ2-2; possibly TRBD1 for D (5 bases). Deletions cut 0 bases from V and 3 bases from J, with 9 bases between. Germline-derived CDR1 and CDR2 are SGDLS and YYNGEE. This CDR3 is 15 amino acids long. Written as DNA, the CDR3 is TGTGCCAGCAGCGTAGAAGGGGCAGACACCGGGGAGCTGTTTTTT. Translating it yields CASSVEGADTGELFF.

The chain couples TRBV7-8 to TRBJ1-4; no clear D. The CDR3 length is 19 residues. Germline loops: CDR1 SGHVS, CDR2 FQNEAQ. The V gene lost 2 bases and the J gene lost 3 bases, with 22 bases spanning the gap. For the CDR3, the DNA is TGTGCCAGCAGCTTATGGCCTAGGGCAGGACCAACATCTAATGAAAAACTGTTTTTT. Its protein is CASSLWPRAGPTSNEKLFF.

Worth noting for this clone: In the same sample, other DNA sequences code for this CDR3. The V gene is TRBV7-9, the J gene TRBJ2-7, with D unclear. In germline, CDR1 is SEHNR, CDR2 FQNEAQ (reference sequence). Trimming shortened V by 5 bases and J by 1 base, and 6 bases separated the two germline ends. This CDR3 region has 12 residues. CDR3 loop: CASSPESYEQYF. DNA of the CDR3: TGTGCCAGCAGCCCCGAATCCTACGAGCAGTACTTC.

This CDR3 is CASSTSWGAFQETQYF. In DNA form, the CDR3 reads TGTGCCAGCAGCACCAGTTGGGGGGCCTTCCAAGAGACCCAGTACTTC. V usage is TRBV9 and J usage is TRBJ2-5; D is possibly TRBD1 or TRBD2 (6 bases each). Germline V gives CDR1 SGDLS, CDR2 YYNGEE. V lost 4 bases and J 1 base, leaving 17 bases between the germline ends. The CDR3 has 16 amino acids.

About this clone itself: The same CDR3 arises from other DNA sequences in this sample as well. The chain is built from TRBV19 and TRBJ2-7; 8 nucleotides match TRBD1. J lost 2 bases, V lost 5 bases, and 5 bases had no gene match. The germline V gene has CDR1 LNHDA and CDR2 SQIVND (reference sequence). The CDR3 contains 14 residues. The CDR3 nucleotides are TGTGCCAGTAGTCCGGGGACAGGAGCCTACGAGCAGTACTTC. Amino acids: CASSPGTGAYEQYF.

This chain uses TRBV27 with TRBJ2-5; perhaps TRBD2 as D (6 bases). The CDR3 loop spans 17 amino acids. Trimming pared 0 bases from V and 3 bases from J, leaving 17 bases between. CDR1 and CDR2 (germline): MNHEY, SMNVEV (reference sequence). The CDR3 coding sequence is TGTGCCAGCAGTTTATCCTCCAGTCCGGGGGTGGAAGAGACCCAGTACTTC. Amino acids: CASSLSSSPGVEETQYF.

The chain couples TRBV2 to TRBJ1-1; 10 bases align to TRBD1. The length of the CDR3 is 16 residues. The germline gives CDR1 SNHLY, CDR2 FYNNEI. After removal of 3 bases from V and 3 bases from J, the junction contained 7 bases not matched to a gene. The CDR3 nucleotides are TGTGCCAGCAGTGACCCAGAGACAGGGGGCTACACTGAAGCTTTCTTT. Protein: CASSDPETGGYTEAFF.

This clone was detected once. The chain carries TRBV9 and TRBJ1-2; no reliable D call. The CDR3 runs to 13 residues. The V end lost 0 bases, the J end lost 2 bases, and 5 bases lay between the germline ends. Germline CDR1 is SGDLS and CDR2 is YYNGEE. This chain's CDR3 is CASSVEQNYGYTF. The CDR3 coding sequence is TGTGCCAGCAGCGTAGAACAGAACTATGGCTACACCTTC.

The chain couples TRBV13 to TRBJ2-3, with 7 bases matching TRBD2. The CDR3 runs 14 residues. The ends lost 2 bases at V and 5 bases at J; junction bases unmatched: 4. Germline CDR1 PRHDT, CDR2 FYEKMQ (reference sequence). The CDR3: CASSLWEGGDTQYF. CDR3 DNA sequence: TGTGCCAGCAGCTTATGGGAGGGCGGAGATACGCAGTATTTT.

A note on this clone: Other nucleotide sequences from this sample produce the same CDR3. The chain is built from TRBV13 and TRBJ2-7; either TRBD1 or TRBD2 may supply D (5 bases each). Germline loops: CDR1 PRHDT, CDR2 FYEKMQ (reference sequence). The CDR3 is made up of 15 amino acids. Trimming removed 1 base at V and 1 base at J, with 11 bases between. The CDR3: CASSLAGTGSYEQYF. CDR3 sequence (DNA): TGTGCCAGCAGCTTAGCGGGGACCGGATCCTACGAGCAGTACTTC.

This chain links TRBV11-2 with TRBJ1-2; D perhaps matches TRBD1 (5 bases). Trimming left V 4 bases short and J 4 bases short, with 10 bases between. This CDR3 has 13 residues. Germline V lookup: CDR1 SGHAT, CDR2 FQNNGV. CDR3 loop: CASSSFGAYGYTF. CDR3 nucleotide sequence: TGTGCCAGCAGCTCCTTCGGGGCCTATGGCTACACCTTC.

On this clone itself: The same CDR3 is also encoded by other DNA sequences in this sample. As DNA, the CDR3 is TGTGCCAGCAGTCCGACCACCTACAATGAGCAGTTCTTC. It is translated as CASSPTTYNEQFF. The chain is built from TRBV27 and TRBJ2-1; D uncertain. V shed 5 bases and J shed 2 bases, with 7 bases lying between them. CDR1 is MNHEY and CDR2 is SMNVEV in the germline V gene (reference sequence). The CDR3 spans 13 residues.

The chain uses TRBV27 and TRBJ2-2; no definite D call. CDR3 length: 16 amino acids. Trimming removed 2 bases from V and 1 base from J, with 11 bases in between. Per the germline V gene, CDR1 is MNHEY and CDR2 is SMNVEV (reference sequence). CDR3 residues: CASSLGLSENTGELFF. CDR3 nucleotides: TGTGCCAGCAGTTTAGGTCTTTCGGAGAACACCGGGGAGCTGTTTTTT.

The chain recombines TRBV4-1 with TRBJ1-2; weak D call: TRBD1 (6 bases). Germline V gene lookup returns CDR1 MGHRA and CDR2 YSYEKL. CDR3 length: 17 residues. The V gene lost 4 bases and the J gene lost 3 bases, with 21 bases spanning the gap. The CDR3 DNA reads TGCGCCAGCAGCCTTGGACCTGGGGGGGCAATGGACTATGGCTACACCTTC. Encoded protein: CASSLGPGGAMDYGYTF.

For this clone: This same CDR3 is encoded by further DNA sequences in the sample. The chain has TRBV19 and TRBJ2-7, with 7 bases lining up with TRBD1. Germline CDR1 LNHDA, CDR2 SQIVND (reference sequence). Trimming at V came to 0 bases and at J to 1 base, leaving 3 bases not matched to a gene. The CDR3 totals 15 residues. The CDR3 here is CASSIDRQGSYEQYF. CDR3 nucleotide sequence: TGTGCCAGTAGTATAGATCGACAGGGTTCCTACGAGCAGTACTTC.

The chain combines TRBV30 with TRBJ1-5; 7 bases fit TRBD1. J was trimmed by 2 bases and V by 0 bases; bases with no gene match: 4. Germline V gives CDR1 GTSNPN, CDR2 SVGIG (reference sequence). CDR3 length: 15 residues. The CDR3 nucleotides are TGTGCCTGGAGTGTGTTCGGGACAGGCAATCAGCCCCAGCATTTT. The encoded protein is CAWSVFGTGNQPQHF.

This clone was observed a single time. The V gene is TRBV11-3, the J gene TRBJ2-2; D possibly corresponds to TRBD2 (6 bases). The ends were cut back, 0 bases at V and 2 bases at J, with 13 bases in the middle. CDR3 size: 17 residues. CDR1 is SGHNT, CDR2 YENEEA, per germline. CDR3 nucleotides: TGTGCCAGCAGCTTAGATTGGAGGGGCCCTAACACCGGGGAGCTGTTTTTT. Encoded protein: CASSLDWRGPNTGELFF.

This chain joins TRBV27 and TRBJ2-1; 8 positions agree with TRBD1. The germline gives CDR1 MNHEY, CDR2 SMNVEV (reference sequence). Trimming took 1 base from V and 2 from J; bases not matched to a gene: 4. CDR3 length: 16 residues. The CDR3 DNA follows: TGTGCCAGCAGTTTATTCTGGACAGGGCCCTACAATGAGCAGTTCTTC. Its protein is CASSLFWTGPYNEQFF.

With respect to this clone: Other nucleotide sequences in the sample specify the same CDR3. This chain uses TRBV28 with TRBJ1-2; D remains ambiguous. The CDR3 totals 12 residues. CDR1 and CDR2 from the germline V gene are MDHEN and SYDVKM. The V end lost 3 bases, the J end lost 4 bases, and 6 bases lay between the germline ends. The CDR3 sequence is CASSFEGYGYTF. The CDR3, as DNA: TGTGCCAGCAGTTTCGAGGGCTATGGCTACACCTTC.

This clone was seen a single time. The chain employs TRBV7-2 and TRBJ2-3, with 15 nucleotides matching TRBD2. Germline values: CDR1 SGHTA, CDR2 FQGNSA. V shed 1 base and J 4 bases; nucleotides not matched to a gene: 6. The CDR3 extends over 18 amino acids. Written as DNA, the CDR3 is TGTGCCAGCAGCTTAGTAGGACTAGCGGGAGGGAGCGCAGATACGCAGTATTTT. This translates into CASSLVGLAGGSADTQYF.

This rearrangement joins TRBV7-9 to TRBJ1-2; no definite D call. The ends were cut back, 2 bases at V and 4 bases at J, with 11 bases in the middle. The CDR3 contains 14 residues. Per germline, CDR1 SEHNR and CDR2 FQNEAQ (reference sequence). CDR3 DNA: TGTGCCAGCAGCTTAACCGACGGACCCTATGGCTACACCTTC. This codes for CASSLTDGPYGYTF.

The chain is built from TRBV13 and TRBJ2-3; 8 bases align to TRBD2. Germline-derived CDR1 and CDR2 are PRHDT and FYEKMQ (reference sequence). J was trimmed by 6 bases and V by 5 bases; bases with no gene match: 7. This CDR3 has 14 amino acids. CDR3 sequence (DNA): TGTGCCAGCAGCCCCCGGGAGGGCGGGGATACGCAGTATTTT. Residues: CASSPREGGDTQYF.

The chain couples TRBV27 to TRBJ2-7; 8 bases are shared with TRBD1. The CDR3 has 15 residues. J was trimmed by 1 base and V by 4 bases; bases with no gene match: 6. CDR1 is MNHEY, CDR2 SMNVEV, per germline (reference sequence). The CDR3 loop reads CASSSGTGLSYEQYF. In DNA form, the CDR3 reads TGTGCCAGCAGTTCCGGGACAGGCCTTTCCTACGAGCAGTACTTC.

V gene TRBV6-5 combines with J gene TRBJ2-5; perhaps TRBD1 as D (6 bases). CDR1 and CDR2 from the germline V gene are MNHEY and SVGAGI. This CDR3 has 15 amino acids. V was trimmed by 5 bases and J by 1 base, leaving 14 bases between them. Here the CDR3 DNA reads TGTGCCAGCAGTCCCCTACAGGGAATCCAAGAGACCCAGTACTTC. Translated, it gives CASSPLQGIQETQYF.

The rearrangement uses TRBV28 and TRBJ2-7; TRBD1 is a possible D gene (5 bases). Trimming took off 6 bases at V and 4 bases at J, with 19 bases between the two ends. Germline loops: CDR1 MDHEN, CDR2 SYDVKM. This CDR3 has 15 amino acids. The CDR3 DNA follows: TGTGCCAGCAGCAGCCTAGGACAACTTGAGTACGAGCAGTACTTC. Its translation: CASSSLGQLEYEQYF.

This chain uses TRBV4-2 with TRBJ2-7; TRBD1 is a possible D gene (6 bases). The CDR3 is 18 amino acids. V was cut by 0 bases and J by 0 bases, with 18 bases left in between. Germline V gives CDR1 LGHNA, CDR2 YNFKEQ. CDR3 region: CASSQEFALTGFSYEQYF. Here the CDR3 DNA reads TGTGCCAGCAGCCAAGAGTTTGCCCTGACAGGATTCTCCTACGAGCAGTACTTC.